This TCR beta chain was captured by sequencing in a study of CDR3 diversity in severe acne. MiXCR, applied by TCRdb to the PCR reads, yields one record per CDR3 protein. The sample lists more than 80,000 distinct CDR3 sequences; about 49% were seen once. Comments on this clonotype: The conserved closing phenylalanine or tryptophan is absent in this CDR3, likely reflecting a read error. Because the CDR3's place on the DNA is in doubt, the DNA is left out and the CDR3 is given as listed by TCRdb.

The source material was blood. This TCR came from a male donor with severe acne vulgaris.

The CDR3 sequence: CASSVATWAGESYNEQTP. The chain is built from TRBV9 and TRBJ2-1; the table's TRBD2 call for D was not verified on the DNA. The CDR3 region is 18 residues in length, termini included. Germline CDR1 SGDLS, CDR2 YYNGEE.